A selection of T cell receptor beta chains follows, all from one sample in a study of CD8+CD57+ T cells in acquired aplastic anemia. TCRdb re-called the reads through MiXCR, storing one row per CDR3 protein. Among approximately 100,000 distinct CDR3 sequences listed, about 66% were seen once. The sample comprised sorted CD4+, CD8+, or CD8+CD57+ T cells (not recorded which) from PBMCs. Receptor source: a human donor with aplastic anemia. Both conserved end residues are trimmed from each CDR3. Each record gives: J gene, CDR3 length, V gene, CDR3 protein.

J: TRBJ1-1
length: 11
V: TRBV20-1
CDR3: SARGQENTEAF

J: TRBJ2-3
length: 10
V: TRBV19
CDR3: ASSIRGDTQY

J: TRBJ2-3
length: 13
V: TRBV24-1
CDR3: ATSGRGDPTDTQY

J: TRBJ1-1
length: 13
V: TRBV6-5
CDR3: ASSYGAAMNTEAF

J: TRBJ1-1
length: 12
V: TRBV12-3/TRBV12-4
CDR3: ASIKGLTDTEAF

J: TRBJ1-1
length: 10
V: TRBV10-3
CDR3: AISPGHTEAF

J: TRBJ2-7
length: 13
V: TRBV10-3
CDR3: ATTTSGSPSGEQY

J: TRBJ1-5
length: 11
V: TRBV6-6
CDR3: ASSYGLGQPQH

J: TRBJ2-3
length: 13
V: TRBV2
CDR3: ASSEGLARTDTQY

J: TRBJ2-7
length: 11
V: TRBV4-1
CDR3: ASSHLTDYEQY

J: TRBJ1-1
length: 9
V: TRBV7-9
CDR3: ASSPEGEAF

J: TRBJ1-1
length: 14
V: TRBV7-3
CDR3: ASSPRPTGQKSEAF

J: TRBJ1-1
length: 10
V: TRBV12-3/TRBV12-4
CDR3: ASSTRDTEAF

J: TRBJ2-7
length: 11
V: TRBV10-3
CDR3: AISEPRTPPQY

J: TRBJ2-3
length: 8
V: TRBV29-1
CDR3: SVEGDTQY

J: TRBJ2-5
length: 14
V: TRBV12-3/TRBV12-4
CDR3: ASSDMAGGSSKTQY

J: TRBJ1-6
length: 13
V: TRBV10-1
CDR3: ASSEEGRKDSPLH

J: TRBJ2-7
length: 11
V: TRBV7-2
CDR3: ASSSASGYEQY

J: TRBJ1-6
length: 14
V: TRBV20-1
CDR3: SARFLTGGTNSPLH

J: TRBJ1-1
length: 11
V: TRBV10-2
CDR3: ASSEWGATEAF

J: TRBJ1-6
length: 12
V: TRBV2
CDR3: ASSLTAYNSPLH

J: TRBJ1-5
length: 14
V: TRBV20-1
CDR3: SAARRAGARNQPQH

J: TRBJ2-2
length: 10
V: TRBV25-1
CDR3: ASSDDTGELF